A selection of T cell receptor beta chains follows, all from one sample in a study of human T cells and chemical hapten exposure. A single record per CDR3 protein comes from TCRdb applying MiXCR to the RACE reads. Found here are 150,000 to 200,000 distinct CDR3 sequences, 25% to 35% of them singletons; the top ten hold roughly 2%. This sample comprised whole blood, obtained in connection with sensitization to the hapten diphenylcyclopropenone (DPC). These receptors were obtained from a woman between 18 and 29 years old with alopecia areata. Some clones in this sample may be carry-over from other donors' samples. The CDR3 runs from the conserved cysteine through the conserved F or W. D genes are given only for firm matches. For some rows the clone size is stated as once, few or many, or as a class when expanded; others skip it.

CDR3: CASKPGQYYEQYF; DNA: TGTGCCAGCAAGCCGGGACAATACTACGAGCAGTACTTC; D: NA; J: TRBJ2-7; V: TRBV27; size: few
CDR3: CASSGGTRPPEQYF; DNA: TGTGCCAGCAGCGGCGGGACTAGACCTCCCGAGCAGTACTTC; D: TRBD2; J: TRBJ2-7; V: TRBV6-2/TRBV6-3; size: NA
CDR3: CASSTDGRSGAGELFF; DNA: TGTGCCAGCAGCACTGATGGGAGATCTGGGGCCGGGGAGCTGTTTTTT; D: NA; J: TRBJ2-2; V: TRBV7-2; size: NA
CDR3: CASSPGGGRMNTEAFF; DNA: TGTGCCAGCAGCCCTGGCGGGGGGCGCATGAACACTGAAGCTTTCTTT; D: NA; J: TRBJ1-1; V: TRBV11-2; size: NA
CDR3: CASSLATGGQYEQYF; DNA: TGTGCCAGCAGCTTAGCGACAGGGGGCCAGTACGAGCAGTACTTC; D: TRBD1; J: TRBJ2-7; V: TRBV7-6; size: NA
CDR3: CASSPRGDRTNTGELFF; DNA: TGCGCCAGCAGCCCCCGGGGGGACAGGACAAACACCGGGGAGCTGTTTTTT; D: NA; J: TRBJ2-2; V: TRBV4-1; size: many
CDR3: CASSQEPGGVYEQYF; DNA: TGTGCCAGCAGCCAAGAGCCGGGGGGCGTTTACGAGCAGTACTTC; D: NA; J: TRBJ2-7; V: TRBV4-2; size: NA
CDR3: CASSLDGRPQETQYF; DNA: TGTGCCAGCAGCTTAGACGGCAGGCCACAAGAGACCCAGTACTTC; D: NA; J: TRBJ2-5; V: TRBV7-3; size: NA
CDR3: CSVVWTDIQYF; DNA: TGCAGCGTAGTCTGGACTGACATTCAGTACTTC; D: NA; J: TRBJ2-4; V: TRBV29-1; size: NA
CDR3: CASSDSVESSYNEQFF; DNA: TGTGCCAGCAGTGACTCAGTCGAGAGCTCCTACAATGAGCAGTTCTTC; D: NA; J: TRBJ2-1; V: TRBV6-4; size: few
CDR3: CASSQGRTSSSYNEQFF; DNA: TGTGCCAGCAGCCAAGGACGGACTAGTAGCTCCTACAATGAGCAGTTCTTC; D: TRBD2; J: TRBJ2-1; V: TRBV3-1; size: few
CDR3: CASSTGGVEDTQYF; DNA: TGCGCCAGCAGCACAGGGGGCGTAGAGGATACGCAGTATTTT; D: TRBD1; J: TRBJ2-3; V: TRBV5-1; size: NA
CDR3: CASSFLAGEIYEQFF; DNA: TGTGCCAGCAGCTTTCTAGCGGGAGAAATATATGAGCAGTTCTTC; D: TRBD2; J: TRBJ2-1; V: TRBV7-7; size: NA
CDR3: CSVAGAENQPQHF; DNA: TGCAGCGTCGCAGGGGCAGAAAATCAGCCCCAGCATTTT; D: NA; J: TRBJ1-5; V: TRBV29-1; size: NA
CDR3: CASKSGSYEQYF; DNA: TGTGCCAGCAAAAGCGGGAGTTACGAGCAGTACTTC; D: TRBD2; J: TRBJ2-7; V: TRBV6-2/TRBV6-3; size: NA
CDR3: CSVVVGVWGTEAFF; DNA: TGCAGCGTTGTGGTTGGTGTTTGGGGCACTGAAGCTTTCTTT; D: NA; J: TRBJ1-1; V: TRBV29-1; size: NA
CDR3: CSVEVLTGGTEAFF; DNA: TGCAGCGTTGAAGTCCTTACAGGGGGCACTGAAGCTTTCTTT; D: TRBD1; J: TRBJ1-1; V: TRBV29-1; size: many
CDR3: CASGPEGYPMNTEAFF; DNA: TGTGCCAGCGGCCCGGAGGGCTACCCTATGAACACTGAAGCTTTCTTT; D: NA; J: TRBJ1-1; V: TRBV12-3/TRBV12-4; size: NA
CDR3: CASSSGWESDTQYF; DNA: TGTGCCAGCAGCAGCGGTTGGGAGTCAGATACGCAGTATTTT; D: NA; J: TRBJ2-3; V: TRBV5-6; size: few
CDR3: CASSLGHLAKNIQYF; DNA: TGCGCCAGCAGCTTAGGTCACCTAGCCAAAAACATTCAGTACTTC; D: NA; J: TRBJ2-4; V: TRBV5-1; size: few
CDR3: CASSQEGATSGANVLTF; DNA: TGTGCCAGCAGCCAGGAGGGAGCGACTTCTGGGGCCAACGTCCTGACTTTC; D: NA; J: TRBJ2-6; V: TRBV4-2; size: few
CDR3: CASSPSGRYKNTQYF; DNA: TGTGCCAGCAGCCCTAGCGGGAGATATAAGAATACGCAGTATTTT; D: TRBD2; J: TRBJ2-3; V: TRBV11-2; size: once
CDR3: CASNAAYEQYF; DNA: TGTGCCAGCAATGCAGCCTACGAGCAGTACTTC; D: NA; J: TRBJ2-7; V: TRBV2; size: NA
CDR3: CASSLAGQRASF; DNA: TGTGCCAGCAGCTTAGCGGGACAGCGAGCTTCATTT; D: TRBD1; J: TRBJ1-3; V: TRBV11-2; size: NA
CDR3: CASSYPAAKTQYF; DNA: TGTGCCAGCAGTTACCCGGCAGCAAAGACCCAGTACTTC; D: NA; J: TRBJ2-5; V: TRBV6-5; size: NA
CDR3: CASSQDRGAGNTIYF; DNA: TGCGCCAGCAGCCAAGATCGGGGGGCTGGAAACACCATATATTTT; D: NA; J: TRBJ1-3; V: TRBV4-1; size: NA
CDR3: CSAQRRRTSGVNEQFF; DNA: TGCAGTGCCCAACGGCGACGGACTAGCGGAGTCAATGAGCAGTTCTTC; D: TRBD2; J: TRBJ2-1; V: TRBV20-1; size: NA
CDR3: CASSRLSTTGTGELFF; DNA: TGCGCCAGCAGCCGGTTATCAACGACGGGAACCGGGGAGCTGTTTTTT; D: NA; J: TRBJ2-2; V: TRBV5-1; size: NA
CDR3: CASSFGLAKNIQYF; DNA: TGTGCCAGCAGCTTCGGCCTAGCCAAAAACATTCAGTACTTC; D: NA; J: TRBJ2-4; V: TRBV7-2; size: NA
CDR3: CSVEDYVAEQYF; DNA: TGCAGCGTTGAAGATTACGTTGCCGAGCAGTACTTC; D: NA; J: TRBJ2-7; V: TRBV29-1; size: few
CDR3: CSSLTSAGDTQYF; DNA: TGCAGCTCTTTGACTAGCGCGGGGGATACGCAGTATTTT; D: TRBD2; J: TRBJ2-3; V: TRBV29-1; size: many
CDR3: CASSQDFWETQYF; DNA: TGTGCCAGCAGCCAAGATTTTTGGGAGACCCAGTACTTC; D: NA; J: TRBJ2-5; V: TRBV4-2; size: NA
CDR3: CASSTIRGTSGRMDEQFF; DNA: TGTGCCAGCAGCACAATTCGCGGGACTAGCGGGAGGATGGATGAGCAGTTCTTC; D: TRBD2; J: TRBJ2-1; V: TRBV11-2; size: few
CDR3: CSVGGGLATDTQYF; DNA: TGCAGCGTTGGGGGGGGACTAGCAACAGATACGCAGTATTTT; D: TRBD2; J: TRBJ2-3; V: TRBV29-1; size: few
CDR3: CASSSSLPGELFF; DNA: TGTGCCAGCAGCTCCTCTCTGCCCGGGGAGCTGTTTTTT; D: NA; J: TRBJ2-2; V: TRBV7-3; size: NA
CDR3: CSAPNQGFTEAFF; DNA: TGCAGTGCGCCCAACCAGGGTTTCACTGAAGCTTTCTTT; D: NA; J: TRBJ1-1; V: TRBV20-1; size: NA
CDR3: CASSVEGTEAFF; DNA: TGTGCCAGCAGCGTAGAAGGGACTGAAGCTTTCTTT; D: NA; J: TRBJ1-1; V: TRBV9; size: NA
CDR3: CASRRDYKRDTQYF; DNA: TGTGCCAGCAGAAGGGACTACAAACGAGATACGCAGTATTTT; D: TRBD2; J: TRBJ2-3; V: TRBV6-2/TRBV6-3; size: NA
CDR3: CSAEAGYGYTF; DNA: TGCAGCGCCGAAGCGGGTTATGGCTACACCTTC; D: NA; J: TRBJ1-2; V: TRBV29-1; size: NA
CDR3: CSARDPAGSYNEQFF; DNA: TGCAGTGCTAGAGATCCTGCGGGCTCCTACAATGAGCAGTTCTTC; D: NA; J: TRBJ2-1; V: TRBV20-1; size: NA
CDR3: CASSPRDRGPWPQHF; DNA: TGTGCCAGCAGCCCCCGCGACAGGGGCCCTTGGCCCCAGCATTTT; D: TRBD1; J: TRBJ1-5; V: TRBV6-1; size: NA
CDR3: CVSSKSWGDTGELFF; DNA: TGCGTCAGCAGCAAGAGTTGGGGGGACACCGGGGAGCTGTTTTTT; D: NA; J: TRBJ2-2; V: TRBV5-1; size: NA
CDR3: CASSLARNDYEQYF; DNA: TGCGCCAGCAGCTTGGCCAGAAATGACTACGAGCAGTACTTC; D: NA; J: TRBJ2-7; V: TRBV5-1; size: many
CDR3: CSAREYRLNSPLHF; DNA: TGCAGTGCTAGGGAGTATAGACTGAATTCACCCCTCCACTTT; D: NA; J: TRBJ1-6; V: TRBV20-1; size: few
CDR3: CASREAGGQGSNQPQHF; DNA: TGTGCCAGCAGGGAGGCCGGAGGACAGGGAAGCAATCAGCCCCAGCATTTT; D: TRBD1; J: TRBJ1-5; V: TRBV6-2/TRBV6-3; size: few
CDR3: CSVRTSGITDTQYF; DNA: TGCAGCGTCCGGACTAGCGGGATCACAGATACGCAGTATTTT; D: TRBD2; J: TRBJ2-3; V: TRBV29-1; size: few
CDR3: CASRSGTVSYEQYF; DNA: TGTGCCAGCCGATCCGGGACGGTATCCTACGAGCAGTACTTC; D: NA; J: TRBJ2-7; V: TRBV2; size: many
CDR3: CASIYPGTEAFF; DNA: TGTGCCAGCATTTACCCCGGGACTGAAGCTTTCTTT; D: NA; J: TRBJ1-1; V: TRBV12-3/TRBV12-4; size: few
CDR3: CASSAGLAGVADTQYF; DNA: TGTGCCAGCAGCGCGGGACTAGCAGGAGTGGCAGATACGCAGTATTTT; D: TRBD2; J: TRBJ2-3; V: TRBV7-3; size: few
CDR3: CASSQDGQGANVLTF; DNA: TGTGCCAGCAGCCAAGATGGACAGGGGGCCAACGTCCTGACTTTC; D: NA; J: TRBJ2-6; V: TRBV4-2; size: NA
CDR3: CASSLDRRQGAMGDTQYF; DNA: TGTGCCAGCAGCTTAGATAGGCGACAGGGGGCCATGGGGGATACGCAGTATTTT; D: TRBD1; J: TRBJ2-3; V: TRBV11-2; size: NA
CDR3: CASSSSTAGVGFF; DNA: TGTGCCAGCAGTTCCTCGACAGCGGGAGTGGGGTTCTTC; D: TRBD2; J: TRBJ2-1; V: TRBV6-2/TRBV6-3; size: NA
CDR3: CASSQDKGYTF; DNA: TGCGCCAGCAGCCAAGATAAAGGCTACACCTTC; D: NA; J: TRBJ1-2; V: TRBV4-1; size: NA
CDR3: CASSGTEAFF; DNA: TGTGCCAGCAGCGGCACTGAAGCTTTCTTT; D: NA; J: TRBJ1-1; V: TRBV12-3/TRBV12-4; size: few
CDR3: CASSWGRDNEQFF; DNA: TGTGCCAGCAGCTGGGGCAGGGACAATGAGCAGTTCTTC; D: NA; J: TRBJ2-1; V: TRBV7-2; size: NA
CDR3: CASSQGGGRHEKLFF; DNA: TGTGCCAGCAGCCAAGGCGGGGGGCGCCATGAAAAACTGTTTTTT; D: NA; J: TRBJ1-4; V: TRBV3-1; size: NA
CDR3: CASSFKGGMNYGYTF; DNA: TGTGCCAGCAGCTTTAAGGGGGGTATGAACTATGGCTACACCTTC; D: NA; J: TRBJ1-2; V: TRBV7-2; size: NA